The entry below describes one T cell receptor (beta chain). Original data processing: For nucleated cells, counts were estimated from reference gene primer amplification. Sequenced by immunoSEQ multiplex PCR; TCRdb stores in-frame clones only, minus some. V and J calls and clone size come straight from that table; D and trimming were deduced from the DNA. This sample yields under 500,000 clones, of which roughly nine tenths are seen a single time; 1.5% to 2% belongs to the top ten. Across about two dozen US areas, participants ranged in age from about 18 to 89 years. The study assigned cohorts using participant-reported clinical history. This sample is drawn from a study of blood T cell repertoires in COVID-19. Germline V gene sequence: CDR1 SGHVS, CDR2 FQNEAQ. The CDR3 loop spans 12 amino acids. V lost 5 bases to trimming and J lost 5 bases, with 7 bases between them.

V and J are TRBV7-8 and TRBJ1-5; D unclear. The clonotype comes from a woman aged 18-30 years with acute COVID-19. Sequences were obtained from PBMCs or T cells enriched from blood (not recorded which). The CDR3 sequence: CASSPVYQPQHF. CDR3 DNA: TGTGCCAGCAGCCCAGTCTATCAGCCCCAGCATTTT.